Listed here are 30 T cell receptor beta chains from one sample, sequenced in a study of human T cells and chemical hapten exposure. Described time point: patch test 1, 2 weeks after DPC sensitization. The treatment: therapeutic diphenylcyclopropenone sensitization with weekly scalp DPC. TCRdb re-called the RACE reads with MiXCR, one entry per CDR3 protein. Of around 99,000 distinct CDR3 sequences detected, about an eighth appear once; the ten largest clones hold roughly 2.1%. The input for sequencing was whole blood, taken in connection with sensitization to the hapten diphenylcyclopropenone (DPC). These receptors came from a woman aged 40 to 50 with alopecia areata. Some clones in this sample may be carry-over from other donors' samples.

J is TRBJ1-5 and V is TRBV20-1; perhaps TRBD1 as D (6 bases). V lost 4 bases to trimming and J lost 6 bases, with 22 bases between them. The CDR3 covers 16 residues. Per germline, CDR1 DFQATT and CDR2 SNEGSKA (reference sequence). CDR3 protein: CSAISPLQGEAQPQHF. CDR3 nucleotides: TGCAGTGCTATCAGTCCACTACAGGGTGAGGCTCAGCCCCAGCATTTT.

In this sample, this clonotype turned up a few times. The rearrangement uses TRBV12-3 or TRBV12-4 and TRBJ2-1; 11 bases are a match to TRBD2. There are 15 residues in the CDR3. V trimming: 1 base; J trimming: 9 bases; junction bases outside the gene matches: 5. The CDR3 is CASSLVGLAGREQFF. In DNA form, the CDR3 reads TGTGCCAGCAGTTTAGTTGGACTAGCGGGCCGTGAGCAGTTCTTC.

This clonotype showed up just a few times. The rearrangement joins TRBV24-1 to TRBJ2-3; TRBD1 agrees at 8 bases. V was pared by 4 bases and J by 4 bases, with 6 bases of the junction left unmatched. The length of the CDR3 is 15 residues. Germline CDR1 reads KGHDR; CDR2 reads SFDVKD. This CDR3 is CATSDPGQGPDTQYF. In DNA form, the CDR3 reads TGTGCCACCAGTGACCCCGGACAGGGCCCAGATACGCAGTATTTT.

The sample holds a few counts of this clonotype. This chain connects TRBV7-2 to TRBJ2-7, with D maybe TRBD2 (5 bases). Per the germline V gene, CDR1 is SGHTA and CDR2 is FQGNSA. This CDR3 has 12 amino acids. Trimming took 5 bases from V and 3 from J, leaving 8 bases between them. This CDR3 is CASSTSIYEQYF. CDR3 coding DNA: TGTGCCAGCAGCACTAGTATCTACGAGCAGTACTTC.

Ten or more counts support this clonotype. CDR3 sequence (DNA): TGTGCCAGCAGTCCTGATCCAGGGCTAAATCAGCCCCAGCATTTT. Its translation: CASSPDPGLNQPQHF. The chain combines TRBV12-3 or TRBV12-4 with TRBJ1-5; D is possibly TRBD1 (5 bases). There are 15 residues in the CDR3. The V gene lost 5 bases and the J gene lost 4 bases, with 15 bases spanning the gap.

This clonotype has a handful of counts. The J gene is TRBJ2-3, the V gene TRBV20-1, with 9 positions matching TRBD2. V was pared by 3 bases and J by 6 bases, with 10 bases of the junction left unmatched. CDR3 size: 15 residues. In germline, CDR1 is DFQATT, CDR2 SNEGSKA (reference sequence). CDR3 in DNA: TGCAGTGCTAGCGGGACTAGCAGGGACTCTGATACGCAGTATTTT. Its translation is CSASGTSRDSDTQYF.

The V and J genes are TRBV18 and TRBJ2-1, with D perhaps being TRBD1 or TRBD2 (5 bases each). Germline CDR1 and CDR2: KGHSH and LQKENI. CDR3 size: 18 residues. V was clipped by 6 bases and J by 0 bases, with 21 bases between them. For the CDR3, the DNA is TGTGCCAGCTCGCCCGAGAAGAGGCTAGGGACCTCCTACAATGAGCAGTTCTTC. Protein product: CASSPEKRLGTSYNEQFF. The complete variable domain, with remaining parts taken from reference TRBV18 and TRBJ2-1, reads NAGVMQNPRHLVRRRGQEARLRCSPMKGHSHVYWYRQLPEEGLKFMVYLQKENIIDESGMPKERFSAEFPKEGPSILRIQQVVRGDSAAYFCASSPEKRLGTSYNEQFFGPGTRLTVL.

This chain joins TRBV30 and TRBJ2-3, with 8 bases aligning to TRBD1. The germline gives CDR1 GTSNPN, CDR2 SVGIG (reference sequence). Trimming took 8 bases from V and 7 from J; bases not matched to a gene: 14. The CDR3 has 14 amino acids. CDR3 nucleotide sequence: TGTGCCCACAAGGTCCCAGGGGGCACGAATACGCAGTATTTT. It yields the protein CAHKVPGGTNTQYF.

This clonotype was found many times. For the CDR3, the DNA is TGTGCCAGCAGCTTTGACAACTCCTACGAGCAGTACTTC. Protein product: CASSFDNSYEQYF. The V gene is TRBV11-2, the J gene TRBJ2-7; D uncertain. Deletions cut 3 bases from V and 0 bases from J, with 6 bases between. CDR3 size: 13 residues. Germline-derived CDR1 and CDR2 are SGHAT and FQNNGV. Using reference TRBV11-2 and TRBJ2-7 for the parts outside the CDR3, the full variable domain is EAGVAQSPRYKIIEKRQSVAFWCNPISGHATLYWYQQILGQGPKLLIQFQNNGVVDDSQLPKDRFSAERLKGVDSTLKIQPAKLEDSAVYLCASSFDNSYEQYFGPGTRLTVT.

The table lists this clonotype with many counts. The chain is built from TRBV20-1 and TRBJ2-1; 11 bases match TRBD2. The V and J ends lost 0 bases and 6 bases, in that order; junction bases with no gene match: 7. CDR1 and CDR2 (germline): DFQATT, SNEGSKA (reference sequence). CDR3 size: 16 residues. The CDR3 nucleotides are TGCAGTGCTAGAGATGAGACTAGCGGGGATTTCAATGAGCAGTTCTTC. Translating gives CSARDETSGDFNEQFF.

V gene TRBV6-5 combines with J gene TRBJ2-3, with D possibly being TRBD2 (5 bases). Germline V gene sequence: CDR1 MNHEY, CDR2 SVGAGI. V was cut by 2 bases and J by 1 base, with 7 bases left in between. This CDR3 is 14 amino acids long. CDR3 sequence (DNA): TGTGCCAGCAGTTACCGGGGAGGCACAGATACGCAGTATTTT. Its translation is CASSYRGGTDTQYF.

The chain has TRBV12-5 and TRBJ2-3, with 13 positions matching TRBD2. This CDR3 comprises 17 residues. V lost 6 bases, J lost 0 bases, and 6 bases stayed unmatched. In germline, CDR1 is LGHNT, CDR2 FRNRAP. CDR3 sequence reads: CASGPRLAGGSTDTQYF. In nucleotides, the CDR3 is TGTGCTAGTGGCCCCAGACTAGCGGGGGGAAGCACAGATACGCAGTATTTT.

J is TRBJ1-6 and V is TRBV12-3 or TRBV12-4; 8 bases line up with TRBD1. The CDR3 has 18 residues. The junction had 9 bases not matched to a gene; V was cut back by 5 bases and J by 0 bases. CDR3 sequence: CASSARTGRRSYNSPLHF. In DNA, the CDR3 is TGTGCCAGCAGTGCCCGGACAGGGAGGCGCTCCTATAATTCACCCCTCCACTTT.

This sequence joins TRBV7-9 and TRBJ2-3, with a weak D call TRBD1 (6 bases). This CDR3 comprises 14 residues. Per the germline V gene, CDR1 is SEHNR and CDR2 is FQNEAQ (reference sequence). V shed 5 bases and J shed 0 bases, with 9 bases lying between them. The CDR3 here is CASSHRVSTDTQYF. In nucleotides, the CDR3 is TGTGCCAGCAGCCACAGGGTTAGCACAGATACGCAGTATTTT. Full variable domain (outside the CDR3, taken from reference TRBV7-9 and TRBJ2-3): DTGVSQNPRHKITKRGQNVTFRCDPISEHNRLYWYRQTLGQGPEFLTYFQNEAQLEKSRLLSDRFSAERPKGSFSTLEIQRTEQGDSAMYLCASSHRVSTDTQYFGPGTRLTVL.

The V call is TRBV7-6, the J call TRBJ1-3; no clear D. Germline CDR1 and CDR2: SGHVS and FNYEAQ. The CDR3 covers 16 residues. Trimming shortened V by 1 base and J by 0 bases, and 10 bases separated the two germline ends. The chain's CDR3 is CASSLGRPTSGNTIYF. The CDR3 DNA sequence: TGTGCCAGCAGCTTAGGCAGGCCAACCTCTGGAAACACCATATATTTT.

This clonotype has just a few counts. The CDR3 reads CASRTGQATNEQFF. The CDR3, as DNA: TGCGCCAGCAGGACCGGACAGGCGACGAATGAGCAGTTCTTC. V usage is TRBV5-1 and J usage is TRBJ2-1; 7 nucleotides agree with TRBD1. V shed 5 bases and J 7 bases; nucleotides not matched to a gene: 9. Germline CDR1 SGHRS, CDR2 YFSETQ. The length of the CDR3 is 14 residues.

This clonotype was picked up a small number of times. The chain recombines TRBV29-1 with TRBJ1-5; tentatively, D is TRBD1 (5 bases). The CDR3 is 14 amino acids. V was cut by 7 bases and J by 0 bases, with 13 bases left in between. Germline V gene lookup returns CDR1 SQVTM and CDR2 ANQGSEA. The CDR3: CSARDDNSNQPQHF. The CDR3 DNA reads as TGCAGCGCCCGGGACGATAATAGCAATCAGCCCCAGCATTTT.

This clonotype has just a few counts. V usage is TRBV28 and J usage is TRBJ1-5; 8 positions agree with TRBD1. Germline CDR1 is MDHEN and CDR2 is SYDVKM. The CDR3 is 15 amino acids. V dropped 4 bases and J dropped 6; count of bases not matched to a gene: 8. The CDR3: CASSSQDRATQPQHF. The CDR3 region has the DNA TGTGCCAGCAGTTCCCAGGACAGGGCGACTCAGCCCCAGCATTTT. Drawing the rest from reference TRBV28 and TRBJ1-5, the complete variable domain is DVKVTQSSRYLVKRTGEKVFLECVQDMDHENMFWYRQDPGLGLRLIYFSYDVKMKEKGDIPEGYSVSREKKERFSLILESASTNQTSMYLCASSSQDRATQPQHFGDGTRLSIL.

The rearrangement joins TRBV7-2 to TRBJ2-6, with unresolved D. Germline V gene sequence: CDR1 SGHTA, CDR2 FQGNSA. V lost 5 bases, J lost 0 bases, and 5 bases lay in between. The CDR3 loop spans 14 amino acids. Here the CDR3 DNA reads TGTGCCAGCAGCCCGGTCTCTGGGGCCAACGTCCTGACTTTC. Protein: CASSPVSGANVLTF. Full variable domain (missing parts from reference TRBV7-2 and TRBJ2-6): GAGVSQSPSNKVTEKGKDVELRCDPISGHTALYWYRQSLGQGLEFLIYFQGNSAPDKSGLPSDRFSAERTGGSVSTLTIQRTQQEDSAVYLCASSPVSGANVLTFGAGSRLTVL.

This clonotype was observed many times. The chain is built from TRBV7-2 and TRBJ2-7; no firm D call. Looked up from germline, CDR1 is SGHTA and CDR2 is FQGNSA. The V gene lost 2 bases and the J gene lost 0 bases, with 8 bases spanning the gap. CDR3 length equals 14 residues. The CDR3 DNA reads TGTGCCAGCAGCTTACAGCATAGCTCCTACGAGCAGTACTTC. Encoded protein: CASSLQHSSYEQYF.

J is TRBJ2-5 and V is TRBV7-9; D is undetermined. CDR3 size: 13 residues. CDR1 is SEHNR, CDR2 FQNEAQ, per germline (reference sequence). The V end was cut by 5 bases, the J end by 4 bases, with 11 bases between. CDR3 protein: CASSPNMGETQYF. CDR3 coding DNA: TGTGCCAGCAGCCCGAATATGGGAGAGACCCAGTACTTC.

This chain connects TRBV20-1 to TRBJ2-3; 8 positions match TRBD2. V lost 5 bases and J lost 4; bases outside the gene matches: 2. Germline values: CDR1 DFQATT, CDR2 SNEGSKA (reference sequence). This CDR3 is built from 12 residues. The CDR3 reads CSARGGSDTQYF. CDR3 nucleotide sequence: TGCAGTGCTCGGGGGGGTTCAGATACGCAGTATTTT.

The chain couples TRBV18 to TRBJ2-7, with 12 bases matching TRBD2. Germline values: CDR1 KGHSH, CDR2 LQKENI. This CDR3 is built from 16 residues. Trimming removed 0 bases from V and 3 bases from J; junction bases left unmatched: 3. The CDR3 region has the DNA TGTGCCAGCTCACCACCGACTAGCGGGAGTCTCTACGAGCAGTACTTC. Translating gives CASSPPTSGSLYEQYF.

This clonotype turned up a few times. The V and J genes are TRBV18 and TRBJ2-3; D remains ambiguous. CDR3 length equals 16 residues. The V gene's germline CDR1 is KGHSH and CDR2 LQKENI. V shed 3 bases and J shed 3 bases, with 16 bases lying between them. The CDR3 spells CASSPSYAKGTDTQYF. DNA of the CDR3: TGTGCCAGCTCACCGAGTTACGCCAAGGGTACAGATACGCAGTATTTT.

The rearrangement joins TRBV19 to TRBJ1-3; D unclear. V lost 5 bases and J 0 bases, leaving 8 bases between the germline ends. Germline CDR1 LNHDA, CDR2 SQIVND (reference sequence). The CDR3 loop spans 14 amino acids. CDR3 protein: CASSWVNSGNTIYF. DNA of the CDR3: TGTGCCAGTAGTTGGGTCAACTCTGGAAACACCATATATTTT.

This clonotype was seen ten or more times. The chain has TRBV12-3 or TRBV12-4 and TRBJ2-7; 8 nucleotides align to TRBD2. V lost 5 bases to trimming and J lost 0 bases; unmatched junction nucleotides: 12. This CDR3 has 17 amino acids. CDR3 sequence: CASSASYSGTNSYEQYF. In DNA form, the CDR3 reads TGTGCCAGCAGTGCGTCCTATAGCGGGACGAACTCCTACGAGCAGTACTTC.

The chain is built from TRBV4-2 and TRBJ1-4, with D maybe TRBD1 (5 bases). Germline V gives CDR1 LGHNA, CDR2 YNFKEQ. V lost 0 bases and J 3 bases, leaving 8 bases between the germline ends. The CDR3 totals 15 residues. CDR3 loop: CASSQDRAANEKLFF. The CDR3 nucleotides read TGTGCCAGCAGCCAAGACAGGGCGGCTAATGAAAAACTGTTTTTT.

The V and J genes are TRBV5-5 and TRBJ2-7; TRBD1 matches 10 bases. J gave up 5 bases and V 5 bases, and 7 bases lay outside the gene matches. Per the germline V gene, CDR1 is SGHKS and CDR2 is YYEKEE (reference sequence). CDR3 length equals 14 residues. The CDR3 reads CASSTNGQGDEQYF. DNA for the CDR3: TGTGCCAGCAGTACGAACGGACAGGGGGACGAGCAGTACTTC.

The chain recombines TRBV20-1 with TRBJ1-6; D may be TRBD1 (5 bases). CDR3 length: 14 amino acids. The germline gives CDR1 DFQATT, CDR2 SNEGSKA (reference sequence). Deletions cut 6 bases from V and 1 base from J, with 10 bases between. CDR3 loop: CSAPGGSYNSPLHF. Written as DNA, the CDR3 is TGCAGTGCCCCTGGGGGATCCTATAATTCACCCCTCCACTTT.

This clonotype was seen more than once but under ten times. The rearrangement joins TRBV6-2 or TRBV6-3 to TRBJ2-7; TRBD2 matches 11 bases. Germline values: CDR1 MNHEY, CDR2 SVGEGT. The CDR3 is 14 residues long. Losses at the gene ends were 10 bases for V and 4 bases for J; bases not matched to a gene: 9. The CDR3 DNA is TGTGCCACCAAGCCCGGGACTAGCGGATACGAGCAGTACTTC. Amino acid sequence: CATKPGTSGYEQYF.